The present entry profiles one T cell receptor beta chain with its context. Its antigen remains unidentified. No quality values exist for individual bases; no much larger clone is one base distant. This record belongs to a study of Ad26.COV2.S vaccination and SARS-CoV-2 variants (dated by TCRdb to the early 2020s). Study-wide context: Donors in the vaccine arm were drawn from COV1001, a phase I-IIa trial of Ad26.COV2.S in healthy adults that was multicentre, randomized, double-blind and placebo-controlled. Trial participants were randomized into five groups of five: low-dose or high-dose Ad26.COV2.S given once or twice, or placebo on both occasions. The TCR-sequenced set comprised approximately 32 samples: about 19 Ad26.COV2.S vaccine recipients, 5 placebo recipients and 8 SARS-CoV-2 convalescent individuals. TCRbeta repertoire sequencing was used to assess the specificity and breadth of SARS-CoV-2-reactive T cell receptors after Ad26.COV2.S vaccination. Dosing of Ad26.COV2.S was intramuscular, at either 5x10^10 or 1x10^11 viral particles, delivered as one shot or as two shots spaced 56 days apart. Throughout the experiments and outcome assessment, investigators stayed blinded to trial group allocation.

The immunoSEQ Assay was used to sequence TCRbeta CDR3 regions. After extraction, genomic DNA underwent amplification by bias-controlled multiplex PCR, followed by high-throughput sequencing. The study's processing was this. To quantify the absolute abundance of every unique TCRbeta CDR3 region, sequences were collapsed and filtered. T cell fraction was estimated by normalization of TCRbeta template counts to usable DNA, with usable DNA being measured through amplification of reference genes present in all nucleated cells. Repertoire TCRs were annotated as SARS-CoV-2-specific by exact matching of V gene, CDR3 amino acid sequence and J gene to a known reactive TCR set. The reference SARS-CoV-2 TCR set came from MIRA and was filtered for enrichment in COVID-19-positive ImmuneCODE repertoires, removing public or cross-reactive TCRs. Using the MIRA antigens, annotated TCRs were further analysed by specific ORF or by position within an ORF. Breadth was defined as annotated unique rearrangements over total unique productive rearrangements; depth was the summed frequency of those rearrangements. TCR breadth was compared between groups using two-sided Wilcoxon rank-sum tests. TCRdb limited this immuneACCESS table to in-frame rearrangements with V and J called. A share of clones is missing; checked studies link under half to unresolved V genes, and the rest is unexplained. V, J and clone size reflect that table, while D and trimming were determined from the DNA. The sample includes more than 300,000 clones, with approximately 86% observed a single time. Clones ranked in the top ten supply more than 1.5% of the sample.

What this sample's treatment or condition label stands for: around 19 received Ad26.COV2.S at low or high dose, single or two shots; 5 received placebo; per-sample allocation not given. For vaccine and placebo recipients, repertoires were sequenced using samples collected on day 63 after the first injection. In Cohort 1b, some 25 adults aged 18-55 years were enrolled at a single site in Boston, USA, between 29 July and 7 August 2020. Ad26.COV2.S was a replication-incompetent adenovirus type 26 vector that expressed a prefusion-stabilized SARS-CoV-2 spike protein derived from the original Wuhan strain. Broad study findings and their caveats: It was noted by the authors that total T cell responses may have been underestimated by the TCR breadth and depth analyses. Compared with placebo recipients, Ad26.COV2.S recipients showed higher spike-specific TCR breadth (P = 0.0014). Substantial breadth of spike-specific CD8+ and CD4+ T cell responses was reported after vaccination. The study lacked the statistical power to compare responses across vaccine doses or regimens. Vaccine and placebo recipients had comparable non-spike TCR breadth, which fits with the vaccine containing only spike.

Sequenced here: peripheral blood, sampled in a trial of Ad26.COV2.S vaccine versus placebo. The clonotype comes from a person between 18 and 60 years old who received the Ad26.COV2.S COVID-19 vaccine or a placebo.

CDR3 sequence: CASSEYRDRSREQYF. The base sequence is TGTGCCAGCAGTGAATACCGGGACAGATCTAGGGAGCAGTACTTC. The V gene is TRBV6-1 and the J gene is TRBJ2-7; 7 junctional bases match TRBD1. From the cysteine up to the phenylalanine, the CDR3 has a length of 15 residues. The CDR3 DNA has 45 bases and is translated from base 1. The germline V gene gives CDR1 as MNHNS and CDR2 as SASEGT. For this chain, trimming is 2 bases at the V end and 7 bases at the J end, and the number of junction bases without a gene match is 11.